The 21 T cell receptor beta chains below were found in one sample sequenced in a study of tumor-infiltrating lymphocytes in primary liver carcinoma (dated by TCRdb to about 2017). RNA from unsorted whole blood was extracted with TRIzol reagent, and germline DNA was obtained with the DNeasy Blood & Tissue kit. The reads were generated on an Illumina HiSeq 2500. TCRbeta-specific cDNA was reverse-transcribed from around 0.45 ug total RNA using a constant-region primer and ProtoScript II reverse transcriptase. Three nested multiplex PCR rounds, following a slightly modified ARM-PCR procedure, were used to build the TCRbeta libraries. Each of the first two PCR rounds ran for nine to ten cycles and used multiplex TRBV1-TRBV30 forward primers together with a Cbeta reverse primer. TCRdb passed the public sequencing reads through fastp at Q25 and MiXCR, retaining productive beta sequences. When rows share a CDR3 protein, they turn into one entry using the most common DNA and genes. The sample contains fewer than 250,000 distinct CDR3 sequences, about two thirds of them found a single time. The ten largest clones add up to around 7.1% of the sample.

Specimen: peripheral blood. The receptor set was obtained from a woman aged 60-70 years with primary liver carcinoma and hepatitis B virus infection.

The table lists this clonotype with a count of one. The conserved phenylalanine or tryptophan normally closing the CDR3 is absent here, so this likely arose from a read error. J is TRBJ2-7 and V is TRBV11-2; 11 nucleotides line up with TRBD2. The CDR3 length is 19 residues. The germline V gene has CDR1 SGHAT and CDR2 FQNNGV. CDR3 in DNA: TGTGCCGGCAGCTCGAGGGGACAGATAAGACTAGCGGGACGATACGAGCAGTACTTA. Translating gives CAGSSRGQIRLAGRYEQYL.

This clonotype was counted ten times or more. This chain joins TRBV6-5 and TRBJ2-4; D possibly uses TRBD1 or TRBD2 (7 bases each). The CDR3 sequence is 16 residues long. CDR1 MNHEY and CDR2 SVGAGI come from the germline V gene. Trimming pared 6 bases from V and 0 bases from J, leaving 15 bases between. In DNA form, the CDR3 reads TGTGCCAGCAGCCATTCCAGGGGGGGAGCCAAAAACATTCAGTACTTC. It specifies CASSHSRGGAKNIQYF.

This clonotype was seen a few times. This clone may be a read error of a much larger clone one base away. The chain joins TRBV6-2 or TRBV6-3 to TRBJ2-4, with D possibly called TRBD1 or TRBD2 (5 bases each). Per germline, CDR1 MNHEY and CDR2 SVGEGT. The CDR3 loop spans 18 amino acids. V gave up 6 bases and J gave up 6 bases, with 27 bases separating them. The CDR3 reads CASSPSELGPRDANIQYF. The CDR3 DNA reads TGTGCCAGCAGCCCTTCGGAACTAGGTCCTCGGGACGCAAACATTCAGTACTTC.

Comment on this clonotype: The junction departs from germline at one end; a sequencing error may be responsible. Here the CDR3 reads CACSYSRGSGRETQYF. The CDR3 DNA is TGTGCCTGTAGCTACTCCCGTGGTAGCGGGAGAGAGACCCAGTATTTC. This chain joins TRBV11-2 and TRBJ2-5, with 9 bases fitting TRBD2. Per germline, CDR1 SGHAT and CDR2 FQNNGV. This CDR3 comprises 16 residues. The full variable domain, its missing parts supplied by reference TRBV11-2 and TRBJ2-5, is EAGVAQSPRYKIIEKRQSVAFWCNPISGHATLYWYQQILGQGPKLLIQFQNNGVVDDSQLPKDRFSAERLKGVDSTLKIQPAKLEDSAVYLCACSYSRGSGRETQYFGPGTRLLVL.

The chain links TRBV30 to TRBJ1-3; D remains ambiguous. Trimming took 5 bases from V and 5 from J, leaving 7 bases between them. The CDR3 spans 11 residues. Germline assignment: CDR1 GTSNPN and CDR2 SVGIG (reference sequence). CDR3 nucleotide sequence: TGTGCCTGGGCCTTGCGAAACACCATATATTTT. It yields the protein CAWALRNTIYF.

As regards this clonotype: The conserved closing phenylalanine or tryptophan is absent in this CDR3, likely reflecting a read error. Because the CDR3's place on the DNA is in doubt, the DNA is left out and the CDR3 is given as listed by TCRdb. V usage is TRBV29-1 and J usage is TRBJ2-2. The CDR3 has 13 residues if both end residues are counted. Germline values: CDR1 SQVTM, CDR2 ANQGSEA. The CDR3 is CSAIFSATGELYS.

The V and J genes are TRBV5-1 and TRBJ1-1, with a possible D match to TRBD1 (6 bases). This CDR3 contains 17 residues. The germline V gene has CDR1 SGHRS and CDR2 YFSETQ. The germline V and J ends were trimmed by 0 bases and 3 bases, with 18 bases remaining between them. CDR3 nucleotide sequence: TGCGCCAGCAGCTTGGGGCCGTCCAGGGGTGCGTACACTGAAGCTTTCTTT. Its translation is CASSLGPSRGAYTEAFF. The entire variable domain, with the rest obtained from reference TRBV5-1 and TRBJ1-1, is as follows: KAGVTQTPRYLIKTRGQQVTLSCSPISGHRSVSWYQQTPGQGLQFLFEYFSETQRNKGNFPGRFSGRQFSNSRSEMNVSTLELGDSALYLCASSLGPSRGAYTEAFFGQGTRLTVV.

Points on this clonotype: A read error is likely, as this CDR3 ends without the conserved phenylalanine or tryptophan. The chain links TRBV6-1 to TRBJ1-5, with D perhaps TRBD1 (6 bases). Germline CDR1 MNHNS, CDR2 SASEGT. The CDR3 has 18 residues. Trimming shortened V by 2 bases and J by 2 bases, and 19 bases separated the two germline ends. The CDR3 nucleotides read TGTGCCAGCAGTGAACAGGGGAGGGGATTGGTGGGCAATCAGCCCCAGCATCTT. Its translation: CASSEQGRGLVGNQPQHL.

A word on this clonotype: The CDR3 end shows no conserved phenylalanine or tryptophan, and so a read error is likely. The chain carries TRBV11-2 and TRBJ2-7, with D maybe TRBD1 (5 bases). The V and J ends lost 5 bases and 10 bases respectively, with 18 bases between them. Germline V lookup: CDR1 SGHAT, CDR2 FQNNGV. The length of the CDR3 is 13 residues. In DNA form, the CDR3 reads TGTGCCAGCAGCCAAGGGGCAGGGCGTGAACAGTACTTG. Translating it yields CASSQGAGREQYL.

V is TRBV11-2 and J is TRBJ2-3; D gene uncertain. Germline V gene data show CDR1 as SGHAT and CDR2 as FQNNGV. The CDR3 extends over 14 amino acids. The CDR3 DNA follows: TGTATTAGCAGCTTAGTTGGGAGCACAGATACGCAGTATTTT. Its protein product is CISSLVGSTDTQYF.

This clonotype was observed at least ten times. The chain joins TRBV29-1 to TRBJ1-5, with 7 bases lining up with TRBD1. Germline trimming cut 6 bases from V and 3 bases from J; bases unmatched to any gene: 5. Germline V CDR1 and CDR2: SQVTM, ANQGSEA. The CDR3 has 13 residues. The CDR3 DNA sequence: TGCAGCGTCCGGGACAGTAACAATCAGCCCCAGCATTTT. Its translation is CSVRDSNNQPQHF.

In its sample, this clonotype was seen a few times. The gene calls are TRBV7-8 and TRBJ2-2; a weak D match, TRBD1 (6 bases). Germline V lookup: CDR1 SGHVS, CDR2 FQNEAQ. CDR3 length: 16 amino acids. The V end lost 3 bases, the J end lost 3 bases, and 14 bases lay between the germline ends. CDR3 residues: CASSLRDNRDTGELFF. As DNA, the CDR3 is TGTGCCAGCAGCTTGAGGGACAACAGGGACACCGGGGAGCTGTTTTTT.

For this clonotype: A much larger clone differs from this one at a single base, so this may be a read error. The rearrangement joins TRBV12-3 or TRBV12-4 to TRBJ2-6; 7 positions match TRBD1. This CDR3 contains 18 residues. CDR3 sequence (DNA): TGTGCCAGCAGCTCGTTTCCGGGACAGACCTCTAGGGCCAACGTCCTGACTTTC. This encodes CASSSFPGQTSRANVLTF.

This clonotype was counted a few times. The chain recombines TRBV5-6 with TRBJ1-1; D is ambiguous. The germline V gene has CDR1 SGHDT and CDR2 YYEEEE. The CDR3 covers 14 residues. With 1 base removed from V and 3 bases from J, the gap between germline ends came to 10 bases. CDR3 DNA: TGTGCCAGCAGCTTGCGGGTGGCGTACACTGAAGCTTTCTTT. The encoded protein is CASSLRVAYTEAFF.

On this clonotype itself: A single base separates this from a much larger clone, so it may be a read error. V and J are TRBV12-3 or TRBV12-4 and TRBJ2-7; the D gene is possibly TRBD2 (5 bases). This CDR3 is 13 amino acids long. For the CDR3, the DNA is TGTACCAGCGGCCCGACTCAGACCTACGAGCAGTACTTC. The encoded protein is CTSGPTQTYEQYF.

Points on this clonotype: One end of the junction varies from germline; a read error may be responsible. This chain connects TRBV12-5 to TRBJ1-3; 7 nucleotides match TRBD1. This CDR3 is built from 20 residues. From germline, CDR1 is LGHNT and CDR2 FRNRAP. In DNA, the CDR3 is TGTGCTAGTGGTTTGGGGATTGGGACAGACCGGTTCAGCTCTGGAAACATCATATATTTT. Protein sequence: CASGLGIGTDRFSSGNIIYF.

About this clonotype: A read error may be the cause here, since a much bigger clone is one base away. The chain has TRBV6-5 and TRBJ2-3; unclear D gene. The CDR3 has 14 residues. From germline, CDR1 is MNHEY and CDR2 SVGAGI. CDR3 coding DNA: TGTGCCAGCAGTTACTCGATCTCCACAGAAACGCAGTATTTT. Translated: CASSYSISTETQYF.

V and J are TRBV29-1 and TRBJ1-1; D unclear. Trimming left V 8 bases short and J 5 bases short, with 18 bases between. Germline CDR1 reads SQVTM; CDR2 reads ANQGSEA. The CDR3 is made up of 13 amino acids. This chain's CDR3 is CSLQRDMRTEAFF. The CDR3 DNA sequence: TGCAGCTTGCAACGTGATATGCGGACTGAAGCTTTCTTT.

This clonotype was observed a few times. The chain combines TRBV30 with TRBJ1-5; weak D call: TRBD1 (6 bases). V was pared by 1 base and J by 7 bases, with 17 bases between. The germline gives CDR1 GTSNPN, CDR2 SVGIG (reference sequence). CDR3 length equals 15 residues. DNA for the CDR3: TGTGCCTGGAGTGACAGAGGGGGAGGTCGGCAGCCCCAGCATTTT. It is translated as CAWSDRGGGRQPQHF.

This clonotype was recorded at least ten times. This chain connects TRBV6-5 to TRBJ2-1; TRBD1 is a possible D gene (5 bases). Germline V gene sequence: CDR1 MNHEY, CDR2 SVGAGI. V lost 7 bases and J lost 2, with 18 bases in between. This CDR3 contains 16 residues. The CDR3 sequence: CASTRSVQEAYNEQFF. DNA for the CDR3: TGTGCCAGCACTAGATCGGTACAGGAAGCCTACAATGAGCAGTTCTTC.

Turning to this clonotype: Sequence at one end of the junction differs from germline and may be a read error. V is TRBV11-2 and J is TRBJ2-2; TRBD2 might be the D (5 bases). The CDR3 consists of 13 residues. Germline-derived CDR1 and CDR2 are SGHAT and FQNNGV. The DNA for the CDR3 is TGTGCCAGCAGCTTAGGTCGCGCCGGGGAGATGTTTTTT. Translation: CASSLGRAGEMFF.